The following is a TCR beta chain sequence with its context. What antigen it recognizes has not been identified. Base qualities were left out, and no much larger clone turns up one base away. The record originates from a study of shared clonotypes between healthy human individuals (dated by TCRdb to the early 2020s). As for the study more broadly: Three men and a couple of women, aged 18 to 49 years, made up the cohort. Libraries were prepared and TCR repertoires were sequenced by different laboratories using diverse techniques, in order to increase sequencing depth and limit assay-specific biases. To estimate repertoire size and how much clonotype sharing occurs between individuals, the study deeply sequenced the blood TCR repertoires of several healthy adults. For each donor, CD4 naive and CD4 memory were each run on three plates, CD8 naive on two plates, and CD8 memory on one plate. Each donor's leukapheresis produced roughly between about 0.9 and 9.5 billion PBMCs. The investigation overall reported the following: Sampling was limited to blood, and TCR repertoires in tissue likely differ from TCR repertoires in blood. When several donors were compared, the shared fraction of clonotypes was 5% to 6.5% for naive CD4, around 4% for naive CD8, more than 2% for memory CD4, and roughly 0.43% for memory CD8. Naive subsets generally had larger estimated clonotype richness than memory subsets. Compared with non-shared clonotypes, the clonotypes found in all four sorted-subset donors had higher generation probabilities. Pairwise subsampling indicated that sequencing depth was expected to affect the degree of clonotype sharing among donors. Because the study included only a small number of donors, the genetic and exposure-history diversity represented was limited. Rarefaction of sorted-subset datasets indicated incomplete sequencing despite the large sequencing depth.

Healthy HIV-negative adults with no recently reported acute infections or vaccinations were included as donors. All donors were Caucasian adults living in Nashville, Tennessee, USA. CD4+ T cells were enriched through magnetic negative selection, after which naive cells were positively selected on CD45RA and the remaining negative fraction served as the memory subset. Blood was collected by leukapheresis, and PBMCs were isolated by Ficoll-Histopaque density gradient centrifugation and then cryopreserved in liquid nitrogen vapor phase. Analytical flow cytometry was used to check the purity and quantity of each magnetically sorted T cell population. Each sorted fraction had its genomic DNA isolated and then quantified by UV absorbance on a Nanodrop 2000c. Using the deep immunoSEQ assay, multiplex PCR amplified TCR CDR3 regions from genomic DNA. Extracted genomic DNA from each cell subset was distributed evenly across all wells of several immunoSEQ 96-well plates, and each plate was treated as a replicate. Each replicate PCR for sorted subsets received approximately 200 ng genomic DNA, equal to tens of thousands of T cell genomes. Purified libraries were quantified with a Qubit 3.0 fluorometer, sized on a Bioanalyzer 2100, and re-quantified with the KAPA Library Quantification kit. A separate single-read 150-cycle Illumina NextSeq 550 flow cell was used to sequence each immunoSEQ 96-well plate. Per the original workflow: The immunoSEQ output contained only junctional sequences without quality scores, so filtering could not match that applied to full-length reads. Sequences were annotated with PyIR, a Python wrapper for IgBLAST v1.9, using IMGT germline references to assign V/J genes and CDR3. Any read was removed if the V/J assignment was weak (E-value above 1e-6), the CDR3 was missing, or the read contained stop codons, out-of-frame junctions, or ambiguous translated residues. A V3J clonotype was defined by an identical inferred V gene, J gene, and CDR3 amino acid sequence. The percentage overlap between two repertoires was calculated by dividing the number of shared unique clonotypes by the size of the smaller repertoire. Richness of each repertoire was evaluated using RTK rarefaction, the Chao1 estimator, and Recon v2.1 estimates of unobserved clonotypes. For all TCRbeta clonotypes obtained by the gDNA method from a handful of donors, generation probabilities were computed with OLGA. The table comes from immuneACCESS by way of TCRdb, which keeps in-frame sequences with V and J called. Part of the clones is missing from these tables; in studies checked, under half for an unresolved V gene and the rest for unknown reasons. That table supplies the V and J calls and clone size; D and trimming were determined from the DNA. The sample includes 1.4 million to 1.5 million clones, with more than 95% observed a single time. Together, the top ten hold over 1% of the sample.

CDR1 and CDR2, per the germline V gene (reference sequence), are GTSNPN and SVGIG. From the cysteine through the phenylalanine, the CDR3 covers 14 amino acids. Solely the CDR3 DNA is kept, with 42 bases framed from the first base. Clipping removes 4 bases from V and 6 bases from J, with 9 as the unmatched junction base count. This clonotype originated in a man aged 25 to 40 in good health. Sequencing input: naive CD4+ T cells sorted from blood. The cell subset or site label corresponds to: CD45RA+ positively selected. The chain is assembled from TRBV30 and TRBJ1-5; 7 bases in the junction line up with TRBD1. The CDR3 protein sequence reads: CAWTKFRGGQPQHF. At the DNA level, the sequence is TGTGCCTGGACGAAGTTCAGGGGGGGTCAGCCCCAGCATTTT.